Listed here are 22 T cell receptor beta chains from one sample, sequenced in a study of T cell repertoires in cytomegalovirus infection. For these receptors, no antigen is known. TCRdb re-called the reads with MiXCR, one entry per CDR3 protein. The data contain 230,000 or so distinct CDR3 sequences, 38% of them singletons. The starting material was CD8+ T cells from cultured PBMCs, obtained from culture after CMV antigen stimulation. All receptors come from a human donor in good health (CMV status not recorded). Some clones in this sample may be carry-over from other donors' samples.

This sequence joins TRBV6-6 and TRBJ2-2, with 8 nucleotides matching TRBD1. The germline V gene has CDR1 MNHNY and CDR2 SVGAGI (reference sequence). V shed 7 bases, J shed 4 bases, and the junction held 8 bases outside the gene matches. The CDR3 is made up of 15 amino acids. The CDR3 region is CASNTATGGTGELFF. DNA for the CDR3: TGTGCCAGCAACACCGCAACAGGGGGCACCGGGGAGCTGTTTTTT.

V and J are TRBV2 and TRBJ2-1; 11 bases map to TRBD2. Germline-derived CDR1 and CDR2 are SNHLY and FYNNEI. The CDR3 runs to 13 residues. The V segment lost 8 bases and the J segment 5 bases; nucleotides outside the gene matches: 2. The CDR3 protein is CASEGLADNEQFF. As DNA, the CDR3 is TGTGCCAGCGAGGGACTAGCGGACAATGAGCAGTTCTTC.

V usage is TRBV27 and J usage is TRBJ2-1, with D perhaps being TRBD1 or TRBD2 (5 bases each). The germline V gene encodes CDR1 MNHEY and CDR2 SMNVEV (reference sequence). The CDR3 is 14 residues long. Trimming took 7 bases from V and 8 from J, leaving 18 bases between them. The CDR3 reads CASNPLVGVYEQFF. CDR3 DNA sequence: TGTGCCAGCAATCCCTTGGTGGGGGTCTATGAGCAGTTCTTC.

This clonotype has a single count. This sequence joins TRBV5-5 and TRBJ1-6; 9 positions agree with TRBD1. Germline CDR1 reads SGHKS; CDR2 reads YYEKEE (reference sequence). This CDR3 comprises 15 residues. J lost 7 bases, V lost 4 bases, and 6 bases had no gene match. CDR3 amino acids: CASSLGQGRNSPLHF. CDR3 sequence (DNA): TGTGCCAGCAGCCTGGGACAGGGCAGGAATTCACCCCTCCACTTT.

The chain is built from TRBV6-1 and TRBJ2-2; D may correspond to TRBD1 or TRBD2 (5 bases each). V lost 7 bases, J lost 5 bases, and 14 bases lay in between. This CDR3 region has 14 residues. CDR1 and CDR2 (germline): MNHNS, SASEGT. CDR3 coding DNA: TGTGCCAGCAACCGGGACGGCGAGACCGGGGAGCTGTTTTTT. Amino acid sequence: CASNRDGETGELFF.

The chain links TRBV7-6 to TRBJ2-5; D call uncertain. Trimming removed 2 bases at V and 5 bases at J, with 12 bases between. The CDR3 loop spans 14 amino acids. The germline V gene has CDR1 SGHVS and CDR2 FNYEAQ. CDR3 residues: CASSLRVYGETQYF. The CDR3 DNA sequence: TGTGCCAGCAGCTTAAGGGTCTATGGGGAGACCCAGTACTTC.

This clonotype occurred a few times. The rearrangement joins TRBV7-9 to TRBJ2-2; TRBD1 matches 8 bases. Unmatched junction bases numbered 10, after V lost 1 base and J lost 0 bases. Germline V gene sequence: CDR1 SEHNR, CDR2 FQNEAQ (reference sequence). The CDR3 loop spans 19 amino acids. The CDR3 loop reads CASSLGVGLTGANTGELFF. DNA of the CDR3: TGTGCCAGCAGCTTAGGCGTAGGTCTGACAGGGGCGAACACCGGGGAGCTGTTTTTT.

The chain carries TRBV11-3 and TRBJ2-7, with unresolved D. Per the germline V gene, CDR1 is SGHNT and CDR2 is YENEEA. The V gene lost 5 bases and the J gene lost 0 bases, with 14 bases spanning the gap. The CDR3 spans 15 residues. This CDR3 reads CASSLGLGSSYEQYF. The CDR3 coding sequence is TGTGCCAGCAGCCTAGGCCTAGGGTCCTCCTACGAGCAGTACTTC.

This clonotype was counted a few times. V usage is TRBV7-6 and J usage is TRBJ2-5, with TRBD1 matching 11 bases. The CDR3 totals 16 residues. V was clipped by 3 bases and J by 4 bases; unmatched bases: 7. The germline CDR1 and CDR2 sequences are SGHVS and FNYEAQ. CDR3 sequence (DNA): TGTGCCAGCAGCTTCTGGACAGGGGGCTCGGTAGAGACCCAGTACTTC. Translation gives CASSFWTGGSVETQYF.

This clonotype was detected many times. The chain couples TRBV9 to TRBJ1-1; TRBD1 matches 7 bases. Trimming took 4 bases from V and 1 from J; bases not matched to a gene: 7. This CDR3 has 15 amino acids. CDR1 is SGDLS, CDR2 YYNGEE, per germline. The chain's CDR3 is CASSPQQGWNTEAFF. The CDR3 DNA sequence: TGTGCCAGCAGCCCCCAACAGGGGTGGAACACTGAAGCTTTCTTT.

This clonotype was counted a few times. This chain links TRBV12-3 or TRBV12-4 with TRBJ2-7, with D maybe TRBD2 (5 bases). CDR3 length: 13 amino acids. The V end was cut by 8 bases, the J end by 0 bases, with 11 bases between. This CDR3 reads CASLREYSYEQYF. Written as DNA, the CDR3 is TGTGCCAGCCTAAGGGAGTACTCCTACGAGCAGTACTTC.

The J gene is TRBJ2-7, the V gene TRBV6-5, with 8 bases lining up with TRBD1. CDR3 length: 14 residues. Germline assignment: CDR1 MNHEY and CDR2 SVGAGI. Losses at the gene ends were 2 bases for V and 5 bases for J; bases not matched to a gene: 5. The CDR3: CASSYQDREDEQYF. The DNA for the CDR3 is TGTGCCAGCAGTTACCAGGACAGGGAGGACGAGCAGTACTTC.

The V call is TRBV19, the J call TRBJ2-1; 9 bases line up with TRBD2. The CDR3 extends over 15 amino acids. The germline gives CDR1 LNHDA, CDR2 SQIVND (reference sequence). The V segment lost 3 bases and the J segment 3 bases; nucleotides outside the gene matches: 3. In DNA form, the CDR3 reads TGTGCCAGTAGTATGGCGGGAGGGGACTACAATGAGCAGTTCTTC. It specifies CASSMAGGDYNEQFF.

The gene calls are TRBV6-5 and TRBJ1-1; TRBD1 matches at 9 bases. The germline CDR1 and CDR2 sequences are MNHEY and SVGAGI. J gave up 0 bases and V 5 bases, and 4 bases lay outside the gene matches. The CDR3 sequence is 15 residues long. This CDR3 reads CASSERQGVNTEAFF. CDR3 sequence (DNA): TGTGCCAGCAGTGAAAGACAGGGGGTGAACACTGAAGCTTTCTTT.

The genes are TRBV12-3 or TRBV12-4 and TRBJ2-1, with D unclear. This CDR3 is 12 amino acids long. Trimming shortened V by 7 bases and J by 10 bases, and 14 bases separated the two germline ends. The CDR3 DNA reads as TGTGCCAGCACCATGGACCTTAGCGAGCAGTTCTTC. Its translation: CASTMDLSEQFF.

The chain couples TRBV28 to TRBJ2-1; D remains ambiguous. The CDR3 covers 14 residues. Germline CDR1 MDHEN, CDR2 SYDVKM. Trimming removed 4 bases from V and 7 bases from J, with 14 bases in between. CDR3 residues: CASSSDLNKNEQFF. Written as DNA, the CDR3 is TGTGCCAGCAGTTCTGATCTCAATAAAAATGAGCAGTTCTTC.

The rearrangement joins TRBV27 to TRBJ2-1; weak D call: TRBD2 (5 bases). The CDR3 is made up of 15 amino acids. The V gene's germline CDR1 is MNHEY and CDR2 SMNVEV (reference sequence). V lost 5 bases, J lost 4 bases, and 15 bases lay in between. For the CDR3, the DNA is TGTGCCAGCAGTCCAGGAGTAGCGACTTACAATGAGCAGTTCTTC. Translating gives CASSPGVATYNEQFF.

The J gene is TRBJ1-1, the V gene TRBV19; 8 bases fit TRBD1. The CDR3 extends over 13 amino acids. Trimming removed 10 bases from V and 3 bases from J; junction bases left unmatched: 7. CDR1 is LNHDA and CDR2 is SQIVND in the germline V gene (reference sequence). Here the CDR3 DNA reads TGTGCCACCTGTCAGGGGGCGTACACTGAAGCTTTCTTT. Residues: CATCQGAYTEAFF. Together with reference TRBV19 and TRBJ1-1, the CDR3 gives the full variable domain: DGGITQSPKYLFRKEGQNVTLSCEQNLNHDAMYWYRQDPGQGLRLIYYSQIVNDFQKGDIAEGYSVSREKKESFPLTVTSAQKNPTAFYLCATCQGAYTEAFFGQGTRLTVV.

In this sample, this clonotype turned up once. This chain joins TRBV12-3 or TRBV12-4 and TRBJ1-1, with D uncertain. Between the trimmed V and J ends, which lost 6 bases and 0 bases, there was a span of 14 bases. This CDR3 is 15 amino acids long. CDR3: CASSPRGGMNTEAFF. As DNA, the CDR3 is TGTGCCAGCAGCCCCCGGGGAGGTATGAACACTGAAGCTTTCTTT.

This clonotype is a singleton in its sample. A junction boundary mismatches the germline segment, possibly from a read error. The V gene is TRBV6-6, the J gene TRBJ2-1, with D tentatively TRBD1 or TRBD2 (7 bases each). The CDR3 has 13 residues. Looked up from germline, CDR1 is MNHNY and CDR2 is SVGAGI (reference sequence). CDR3 nucleotide sequence: TGTGCCATCAGTTACCCAGGGGGGGACGAGCCGTTCTTT. This encodes CAISYPGGDEPFF.

CDR3 residues: CSALERLAGVYEQFF. In nucleotides, the CDR3 is TGCAGTGCTCTAGAGCGGCTAGCGGGAGTCTATGAGCAGTTCTTC. The rearrangement links TRBV20-1 to TRBJ2-1; 10 bases agree with TRBD2. Per the germline V gene, CDR1 is DFQATT and CDR2 is SNEGSKA (reference sequence). V lost 5 bases and J lost 8; bases outside the gene matches: 12. This CDR3 region has 15 residues.

V gene TRBV7-9 combines with J gene TRBJ2-1; tentatively, D is TRBD1 or TRBD2 (5 bases each). The germline V and J ends were trimmed by 3 bases and 8 bases, with 11 bases remaining between them. In germline, CDR1 is SEHNR, CDR2 FQNEAQ (reference sequence). This CDR3 is 13 amino acids long. The CDR3 loop is CASSLGTWDEQFF. CDR3 nucleotides: TGTGCCAGCAGCTTGGGGACCTGGGATGAGCAGTTCTTC.